This entry lists 21 T cell receptor beta chains sequenced from one sample in a study of T cell responses to AZD1222 COVID-19 vaccine. Assay: immunoSEQ multiplex PCR; the TCRdb copy retains only in-frame clones and omits some. There are some 86,000 clones in the sample; about 90% occur only once, and less than 8.5% lies in the top ten. The sample in question was peripheral blood, obtained 28 days after the second AZD1222 dose. The source of these receptors is an adult who received the AZD1222 COVID-19 vaccine.

V gene TRBV15 combines with J gene TRBJ2-7, with 14 bases fitting TRBD2. Germline-derived CDR1 and CDR2 are LNHNV and YYDKDF (reference sequence). The CDR3 sequence is 20 residues long. The ends lost 7 bases at V and 9 bases at J; junction bases unmatched: 26. The CDR3, as DNA: TGTGCCACCACCGGGACAGGGTTTTCGGTTGGGACTAGCGGGAGAGGGGCGCAGTACTTC. Its translation: CATTGTGFSVGTSGRGAQYF.

The V call is TRBV7-2, the J call TRBJ1-4, with a possible D match to TRBD1 (5 bases). The CDR3 is made up of 13 amino acids. Trimming removed 5 bases at V and 6 bases at J, with 10 bases between. Germline values: CDR1 SGHTA, CDR2 FQGNSA. CDR3 coding DNA: TGTGCCAGCAGCCCAGGGAGGGATGAAAAACTGTTTTTT. Translated: CASSPGRDEKLFF.

The rearrangement joins TRBV4-1 to TRBJ2-5; unclear D gene. The CDR3 is 15 residues long. CDR1 is MGHRA and CDR2 is YSYEKL in the germline V gene. Trimming stripped 1 base from V and 3 bases from J, with 12 bases between. The CDR3 coding sequence is TGCGCCAGCAGCCAAGGGACGCGTTACGAAGAGACCCAGTACTTC. Translating gives CASSQGTRYEETQYF.

V gene TRBV4-1 combines with J gene TRBJ1-5; D remains ambiguous. The CDR3 has 14 amino acids. V lost 4 bases and J lost 8, with 15 bases in between. Germline values: CDR1 MGHRA, CDR2 YSYEKL. CDR3 residues: CASSPTVGWKPQHF. In nucleotides, the CDR3 is TGCGCCAGCAGCCCCACGGTGGGGTGGAAGCCCCAGCATTTT.

This clone occurred once. V gene TRBV5-5 combines with J gene TRBJ1-1; no clear D. The CDR3 is 15 residues long. Trimming stripped 0 bases from V and 3 bases from J, with 12 bases between. Germline loops: CDR1 SGHKS, CDR2 YYEKEE (reference sequence). CDR3 DNA: TGTGCCAGCAGCTTGGCGGCTCCAAAACACACTGAAGCTTTCTTT. Protein: CASSLAAPKHTEAFF.

The CDR3 protein is CASSERQGTYGYTF. CDR3 sequence (DNA): TGTGCCAGCAGTGAGCGGCAGGGTACCTATGGCTACACCTTC. The V gene is TRBV6-1, the J gene TRBJ1-2, with D maybe TRBD1 (5 bases). Trimming took 3 bases from V and 4 from J, leaving 12 bases between them. CDR1 is MNHNS and CDR2 is SASEGT in the germline V gene. CDR3 size: 14 residues.

This chain connects TRBV6-5 to TRBJ2-1; 7 positions agree with TRBD2. CDR3 size: 15 residues. The V segment lost 0 bases and the J segment 9 bases; nucleotides outside the gene matches: 8. The V gene's germline CDR1 is MNHEY and CDR2 SVGAGI. The CDR3, as DNA: TGTGCCAGCAGTTACTCGACTAGCCGAAGCGGTGAGCAGTTCTTC. Protein product: CASSYSTSRSGEQFF.

This sequence joins TRBV6-4 and TRBJ1-1; D not certain. Germline CDR1 is MRHNA and CDR2 is SNTAGT. V shed 0 bases and J shed 1 base, with 3 bases lying between them. The CDR3 is 13 residues long. CDR3 loop: CASSDSQNTEAFF. The CDR3 DNA sequence: TGTGCCAGCAGTGACTCACAGAACACTGAAGCTTTCTTT.

This clone was seen a single time. J is TRBJ2-3 and V is TRBV2; 9 bases are a match to TRBD2. The trim removed 6 bases at V and 1 base at J, leaving 5 bases unmatched. The CDR3 contains 15 residues. Per the germline V gene, CDR1 is SNHLY and CDR2 is FYNNEI. Here the CDR3 DNA reads TGTGCCAGCAGGTTAGCGGGAGCGGGCACAGATACGCAGTATTTT. Translating gives CASRLAGAGTDTQYF. The full variable domain, in which reference TRBV2 and TRBJ2-3 provide the parts outside the CDR3, is EPEVTQTPSHQVTQMGQEVILRCVPISNHLYFYWYRQILGQKVEFLVSFYNNEISEKSEIFDDQFSVERPDGSNFTLKIRSTKLEDSAMYFCASRLAGAGTDTQYFGPGTRLTVL.

The chain recombines TRBV4-1 with TRBJ1-6; TRBD1 aligns across 7 bases. This CDR3 is built from 17 residues. Germline V gene data show CDR1 as MGHRA and CDR2 as YSYEKL. With V trimmed by 0 bases and J by 4 bases, 6 bases remained unmatched. The CDR3 DNA reads as TGCGCCAGCAGCCAAGATCCGCAGGGGGGTTATAATTCACCCCTCCACTTT. It yields the protein CASSQDPQGGYNSPLHF.

The chain is built from TRBV30 and TRBJ1-1; D perhaps matches TRBD1 (5 bases). Germline V gives CDR1 GTSNPN, CDR2 SVGIG (reference sequence). Between the trimmed V and J ends, which lost 1 base and 1 base, there was a span of 10 bases. The CDR3 totals 14 residues. CDR3 sequence (DNA): TGTGCCTGGAGTGCCCCGACAGAGAACACTGAAGCTTTCTTT. Amino acids: CAWSAPTENTEAFF.

This clone was recorded only once. The chain is built from TRBV3-1 (or the pseudogene TRBV3-2) and TRBJ1-2, with a tentative D call TRBD1 (5 bases). The CDR3 consists of 14 residues. The V and J ends lost 3 bases and 4 bases respectively, with 12 bases between them. From germline, CDR1 is LGHDT and CDR2 YNNKEL (reference sequence). The CDR3 nucleotides read TGTGCCAGCAGCCAGGGGACGGGCCCCTATGGCTACACCTTC. This codes for CASSQGTGPYGYTF.

This sequence joins TRBV18 and TRBJ1-2; 8 bases are a match to TRBD1. V shed 6 bases, J shed 4 bases, and the junction held 10 bases outside the gene matches. This CDR3 spans 15 amino acids. Germline V gene data show CDR1 as KGHSH and CDR2 as LQKENI. CDR3 nucleotide sequence: TGTGCCAGCTCGCCCGCGGGACAGGCGACCTATGGCTACACCTTC. It is translated as CASSPAGQATYGYTF.

Concerning this clone: Other DNA sequences within the sample encode an identical CDR3. The chain recombines TRBV27 with TRBJ2-3; no clear D gene. CDR3 length: 14 amino acids. Trimming cost V 2 bases and J 0 bases, with 6 bases left between them. Germline lookup yields CDR1 MNHEY and CDR2 SMNVEV (reference sequence). CDR3 nucleotides: TGTGCCAGCAGTTTAGGGCTCAGCACAGATACGCAGTATTTT. Protein product: CASSLGLSTDTQYF.

The J gene is TRBJ2-5, the V gene TRBV28; 7 bases agree with TRBD2. V was pared by 6 bases and J by 4 bases, with 11 bases of the junction left unmatched. The CDR3 runs 15 residues. CDR1 and CDR2 from the germline V gene are MDHEN and SYDVKM. In DNA form, the CDR3 reads TGTGCCAGCAGCTTTCTGGGGGGAGGGCGAGAGACCCAGTACTTC. It specifies CASSFLGGGRETQYF.

The chain has TRBV24-1 and TRBJ2-1, with 9 bases lining up with TRBD2. Trimming removed 3 bases from V and 5 bases from J; junction bases left unmatched: 10. The CDR3 covers 17 residues. Germline V gene lookup returns CDR1 KGHDR and CDR2 SFDVKD. CDR3 bases: TGTGCCACCAGTGATGCATACGGGACTAGCTTACACAATGAGCAGTTCTTC. Residues: CATSDAYGTSLHNEQFF.

The chain carries TRBV7-4 and TRBJ1-5; no firm D call. Germline-derived CDR1 and CDR2 are SGHVT and SQSDAQ. The CDR3 extends over 17 amino acids. V lost 2 bases and J lost 3, with 17 bases in between. The chain's CDR3 is CASSLHQEKIYNQPQHF. The CDR3, as DNA: TGTGCCAGCAGCTTACACCAGGAGAAGATTTACAATCAGCCCCAGCATTTT.

This chain joins TRBV7-9 and TRBJ2-3, with D tentatively TRBD2 (6 bases). The V gene lost 3 bases and the J gene lost 2 bases, with 18 bases spanning the gap. Germline CDR1 is SEHNR and CDR2 is FQNEAQ (reference sequence). The CDR3 runs to 17 residues. CDR3 DNA: TGTGCCAGCAGCTTGGGTGCGGGGAACCCAGTCACAGATACGCAGTATTTT. Amino acid sequence: CASSLGAGNPVTDTQYF.

The V gene is TRBV27, the J gene TRBJ1-1; tentatively, D is TRBD1 (5 bases). The CDR3 runs 14 residues. Trimming took off 4 bases at V and 5 bases at J, with 14 bases between the two ends. The germline CDR1 and CDR2 sequences are MNHEY and SMNVEV (reference sequence). In DNA, the CDR3 is TGTGCCAGCAGTTCAGGGTTGAGGGAGACTGAAGCTTTCTTT. This codes for CASSSGLRETEAFF.

The J gene is TRBJ2-7, the V gene TRBV18; a weak D match, TRBD1 (6 bases). With 6 bases removed from V and 3 bases from J, the gap between germline ends came to 12 bases. This CDR3 is built from 13 residues. CDR1 is KGHSH, CDR2 LQKENI, per germline. In DNA, the CDR3 is TGTGCCAGCTCCCAAGACAGGCTCTACGAGCAGTACTTC. This sequence encodes CASSQDRLYEQYF. The entire variable domain, with the rest obtained from reference TRBV18 and TRBJ2-7, is as follows: NAGVMQNPRHLVRRRGQEARLRCSPMKGHSHVYWYRQLPEEGLKFMVYLQKENIIDESGMPKERFSAEFPKEGPSILRIQQVVRGDSAAYFCASSQDRLYEQYFGPGTRLTVT.

The chain couples TRBV18 to TRBJ1-2; 7 nucleotides align to TRBD1. The germline V gene encodes CDR1 KGHSH and CDR2 LQKENI. Trimming cost V 3 bases and J 9 bases; bases outside gene matches: 7. There are 13 residues in the CDR3. Here the CDR3 reads CASSPGQVDRYTF. CDR3 sequence (DNA): TGTGCCAGCTCACCCGGACAGGTGGATCGCTACACCTTC.